This is a list of T cell receptor beta chains from one sample in a study of Tregs in tolerant kidney transplant recipients. Clones were read by immunoSEQ multiplex PCR, and TCRdb kept only the in-frame ones, dropping some. Among 60,000 or so clones, about four fifths were seen once, and the ten largest hold more than 4%. Sequencing used CD4+ T cells from blood. Receptors originate from a human donor in good health. CDR3s include the opening cysteine and the closing phenylalanine or tryptophan. Each record gives: J gene, D gene, clone size, V gene, CDR3 DNA, CDR3 protein. A D gene is named only where the DNA matches it firmly. A row's size may be missing; if present it is once, few, many or a size class.

TRBJ1-2	TRBD1	.	TRBV5-1	TGCGCCAGCAGCCCGGGACAGGGGAAGGATGGCTACACCTTC	CASSPGQGKDGYTF
TRBJ2-3	TRBD2	.	TRBV5-4	TGTGCCAGCAGCTTGGGGACTAGCGGGGGGCCGGATACGCAGTATTTT	CASSLGTSGGPDTQYF
TRBJ2-7	.	once	TRBV7-9	TGTGCCAGCAGGCCGGGGGGCCCCTACGAGCAGTACTTC	CASRPGGPYEQYF
TRBJ1-1	.	.	TRBV5-1	TGCGCCAGCAGCTTGGAGCCGGGACGGCAGAACACTGAAGCTTTCTTT	CASSLEPGRQNTEAFF
TRBJ1-5	.	.	TRBV25-1	TGTGCCAGCAGTGAGGGGAATCAGCCCCAGCATTTT	CASSEGNQPQHF
TRBJ2-1	.	.	TRBV5-1	TGCGCCAGCGCTGGTGGGGTCGGGGACCACAATGAGCAGTTCTTC	CASAGGVGDHNEQFF
TRBJ1-5	.	.	TRBV7-2	TGTGCCAGCAGCTTTAAAGGTGGGGAAAATCAGCCCCAGCATTTT	CASSFKGGENQPQHF
TRBJ2-7	TRBD1	.	TRBV4-1	TGCGCCAGCAGCCAATTCGGGGACAGGGTAAGCGAGCAGTACTTC	CASSQFGDRVSEQYF
TRBJ2-3	TRBD2	once	TRBV9	TGTGCCAGCTCCGGTCTTTCAGCGGGGGGCCTAGATACGCAGTATTTT	CASSGLSAGGLDTQYF
TRBJ2-3	.	medium-sized	TRBV7-3	TGTGCCAGCAGCTTAACAGGCACAGATACGCAGTATTTT	CASSLTGTDTQYF
TRBJ1-1	.	.	TRBV6-5	TGTGCCAGCAGTAAACAGGGTGGCGCTGAAGCTTTCTTT	CASSKQGGAEAFF
TRBJ2-7	TRBD2	once	TRBV27	TGTGCCAGCAGGGATCTGAGGGTGCGGGGGGGGCCCTACGAGCAGTACTTC	CASRDLRVRGGPYEQYF
TRBJ2-2	TRBD2	.	TRBV7-2	TGTGCCAGCAGTCGACTAGCGGGCACCGGGGAGCTGTTTTTT	CASSRLAGTGELFF
TRBJ1-4	.	.	TRBV28	TGTGCCAGCAGTTTACCCGGGCCATCCCTTCAAAAACTGTTTTTT	CASSLPGPSLQKLFF
TRBJ1-2	.	few	TRBV7-9	TGTGCCAGCACCCTAAGGGACTATGGCTACACCTTC	CASTLRDYGYTF
TRBJ2-5	TRBD2	once	TRBV6-1	TGTGCCAGCAGCGCCCTAGCGGTGCGAGAGACCCAGTACTTC	CASSALAVRETQYF
TRBJ2-2	.	.	TRBV7-3	TGTGCCAGCAGCCCGGTTGGGCCGGCTAGCGAGACCGGGGAGCTGTTTTTT	CASSPVGPASETGELFF
TRBJ1-5	TRBD1	few	TRBV19	TGTGCCAGTAGAGTGGGACAGGGGGCTTCTCAGCCCCAGCATTTT	CASRVGQGASQPQHF
TRBJ2-4	TRBD2	.	TRBV5-4	TGTGCCAGCAGCTCGGGAACGGGGGGGATAGCCAAAAACATTCAGTACTTC	CASSSGTGGIAKNIQYF
TRBJ1-2	.	.	TRBV15	TGTGCCACCAGCAGAGACGGTGACCGACTCTATGGCTACACCTTC	CATSRDGDRLYGYTF
TRBJ2-7	.	medium-sized	TRBV7-3	TGTGCCAGCAGCCCGAACCCCTCCCTCGAGCAGTACTTC	CASSPNPSLEQYF
TRBJ1-1	.	.	TRBV4-3	TGCGCCAGCAGCCAAGATCGGGGGCAGGGGGCTTTCTTT	CASSQDRGQGAFF
TRBJ1-2	.	.	TRBV6-1	TGTGCCAGCAGTGACCGAGGGGCAGGGGTGGGTGGCTACACCTTC	CASSDRGAGVGGYTF
TRBJ2-1	.	.	TRBV7-2	TGTGCCAGCAGCACGGGACCGAGCAATGAGCAGTTCTTC	CASSTGPSNEQFF
TRBJ2-2	TRBD2	.	TRBV7-6	TGTGCCAGCAGCCTTCGGGAGGGCCGGAGCGGGGAGCTGTTTTTT	CASSLREGRSGELFF
TRBJ2-7	TRBD1	.	TRBV19	TGTGCCAGTAGTTCCCGGGACAGGGACACGTACGAGCAGTACTTC	CASSSRDRDTYEQYF
TRBJ1-4	.	.	TRBV7-9	TGTGCCAGCAGCTTAGTTGTTTTTTTGGAGGCTAATGAAAAACTGTTTTTT	CASSLVVFLEANEKLFF
TRBJ2-7	TRBD2	.	TRBV19	TGTGCCAGTAGTATAAGACTAGCGGTATACGAGCAGTACTTC	CASSIRLAVYEQYF
TRBJ1-2	.	once	TRBV18	TGTGCCAGCTCCCCCCCTGCGGGGACTAACTATGGCTACACCTTC	CASSPPAGTNYGYTF
TRBJ2-7	.	few	TRBV4-2	TGTGCCAGCAGCCAAGATGCCGGGACCGGGGCTTACGAGCAGTACTTC	CASSQDAGTGAYEQYF
TRBJ2-7	.	.	TRBV11-2	TGTGCCAGCAGCTTAGCGGGGGCGGGGGAGCAGTACTTC	CASSLAGAGEQYF
TRBJ2-1	.	once	TRBV5-4	TGTGCCAGCATCAACCGCGTCCATGAGCAGTTCTTC	CASINRVHEQFF
TRBJ2-3	.	once	TRBV7-9	TGTGCCAGCAGCTACCAACGATCCGGGGGTACGCAGTATTTT	CASSYQRSGGTQYF
TRBJ1-4	TRBD1	.	TRBV2	TGTGCCAGCAGCCCGGGACAGTCGAATGAAAAACTGTTTTTT	CASSPGQSNEKLFF
TRBJ2-3	.	.	TRBV5-3	TGTGCCAGAAACGTGAAGCGGGACAGCTTCACAGATACGCAGTATTTT	CARNVKRDSFTDTQYF
TRBJ1-6	TRBD1	.	TRBV27	TGTGCCAGCAGGACAGGGTTCAATTCACCCCTCCACTTT	CASRTGFNSPLHF
TRBJ2-7	TRBD1	.	TRBV11-2	TGTGCCAGCAACCGGGACAGTATAGGGCCTGGCGAGCAGTACTTC	CASNRDSIGPGEQYF
TRBJ1-6	TRBD1	.	TRBV19	TGTGCCAGTACCCAGACAGGGGGCGGAACACCCCTCCACTTT	CASTQTGGGTPLHF
TRBJ2-5	TRBD1	.	TRBV9	TGTGCCAGCAACACCGGGACAGTACAAGAGACCCAGTACTTC	CASNTGTVQETQYF
TRBJ2-5	TRBD2	few	TRBV7-2	TGTGCCAGCAGTCTCATCCCCTGGACTAGCGACACCCAGTACTTC	CASSLIPWTSDTQYF
TRBJ2-2	.	.	TRBV7-2	TGTGCCAGCAGTTTAGACAGAAACACCGGGGAGCTGTTTTTT	CASSLDRNTGELFF
TRBJ1-4	.	.	TRBV28	TGTGCCAGCAAGGTGGCAGCCGAAAAACTGTTTTTT	CASKVAAEKLFF
TRBJ2-5	.	.	TRBV9	TGTGCCAGCAGCGTAGGGTCCCATGGGCTCCCAGGCGAGACCCAGTACTTC	CASSVGSHGLPGETQYF
TRBJ1-3	.	.	TRBV6-1	TGTGCCAGCACCGAAACCCCAGGCTCTGGAAACACCATATATTTT	CASTETPGSGNTIYF
TRBJ2-1	TRBD2	.	TRBV5-4	TGTGCCAGCAGCTACCAAGCGGGGGGGCACGGTGAGCAGTTCTTC	CASSYQAGGHGEQFF